This entry lists 14 T cell receptor beta chains sequenced from one sample in a study of blood T cell repertoires in COVID-19. Using immunoSEQ multiplex PCR, the repertoire was profiled, and TCRdb retains in-frame clones only, with some absent. The sample contains 250,000 to 300,000 clones, 86% of which appear only once. The sample consisted of peripheral blood. The source of these receptors is a woman in her twenties or thirties with active or convalescent COVID-19.

The V and J genes are TRBV5-4 and TRBJ2-3, with 8 bases identical to TRBD2. Per germline, CDR1 SGHNT and CDR2 YYREEE (reference sequence). The CDR3 has 14 amino acids. V was pared by 3 bases and J by 5 bases, with 5 bases of the junction left unmatched. CDR3 in amino acids: CASSSGGAEDTQYF. CDR3 bases: TGTGCCAGCAGCTCCGGGGGGGCCGAAGATACGCAGTATTTT. Filled out from reference TRBV5-4 and TRBJ2-3, the complete variable domain reads ETGVTQSPTHLIKTRGQQVTLRCSSQSGHNTVSWYQQALGQGPQFIFQYYREEENGRGNFPPRFSGLQFPNYSSELNVNALELDDSALYLCASSSGGAEDTQYFGPGTRLTVL.

The chain joins TRBV29-1 to TRBJ2-1; perhaps TRBD1 as D (6 bases). This CDR3 is 12 amino acids long. Germline-derived CDR1 and CDR2 are SQVTM and ANQGSEA. The V gene lost 7 bases and the J gene lost 7 bases, with 14 bases spanning the gap. CDR3 nucleotides: TGCAGCGCCAGGGGTTTTGGGAATGAGCAGTTCTTC. This translates into CSARGFGNEQFF.

This sequence joins TRBV11-2 and TRBJ2-5, with unresolved D. This CDR3 has 14 amino acids. The ends were cut back, 5 bases at V and 0 bases at J, with 10 bases in the middle. The germline CDR1 and CDR2 sequences are SGHAT and FQNNGV. CDR3 sequence reads: CASSPRPYQETQYF. DNA for the CDR3: TGTGCCAGCAGCCCGAGGCCGTACCAAGAGACCCAGTACTTC.

This clone was seen repeatedly, ten times or more. V gene TRBV19 combines with J gene TRBJ1-1; 8 bases align to TRBD1. The germline V gene encodes CDR1 LNHDA and CDR2 SQIVND (reference sequence). V shed 5 bases and J 5 bases; nucleotides not matched to a gene: 10. This CDR3 is 15 amino acids long. DNA for the CDR3: TGTGCCAGTAGTCCCTCAGGGGGCGGGCTTACTGAAGCTTTCTTT. Translated: CASSPSGGGLTEAFF.

This rearrangement joins TRBV5-8 to TRBJ1-2; possibly TRBD1 for D (6 bases). The CDR3 covers 15 residues. V was shortened by 2 bases and J by 4 bases, with 15 bases between the two germline ends. The V gene's germline CDR1 is SGHTS and CDR2 YDEGEE. The CDR3 DNA follows: TGTGCCAGCAGCTTTCAACAGGGTAACCTCTATGGCTACACCTTC. Translated, it gives CASSFQQGNLYGYTF.

This sequence joins TRBV27 and TRBJ2-5; 13 nucleotides agree with TRBD2. Unmatched junction bases numbered 10, after V lost 8 bases and J lost 1 base. The CDR3 is made up of 17 amino acids. Germline V gives CDR1 MNHEY, CDR2 SMNVEV (reference sequence). The CDR3 sequence: CASVGLAGPRSQETQYF. As DNA, the CDR3 is TGTGCCAGCGTGGGACTAGCGGGGCCTCGCAGCCAAGAGACCCAGTACTTC.

This chain links TRBV7-8 with TRBJ1-1; 8 nucleotides line up with TRBD1. This CDR3 has 15 residues. Germline loops: CDR1 SGHVS, CDR2 FQNEAQ. After removal of 5 bases from V and 0 bases from J, the junction contained 5 bases not matched to a gene. The CDR3 coding sequence is TGTGCCAGCAGCCCGACAGGGGAGCTGAACACTGAAGCTTTCTTT. This encodes CASSPTGELNTEAFF.

The gene calls are TRBV29-1 and TRBJ1-2; TRBD1 might be the D (5 bases). With 3 bases removed from V and 1 base from J, the gap between germline ends came to 12 bases. Germline lookup yields CDR1 SQVTM and CDR2 ANQGSEA. The CDR3 runs 14 residues. DNA for the CDR3: TGCAGCGTTGACAGGGCGGAACTTAACTATGGCTACACCTTC. It yields the protein CSVDRAELNYGYTF.

In DNA, the CDR3 is TGTGCCTGGAGTGCGGGGGCTGAAGCTTTCTTT. It yields the protein CAWSAGAEAFF. The chain has TRBV30 and TRBJ1-1, with D possibly TRBD1 on 5 matching bases. The CDR3 contains 11 residues. Germline assignment: CDR1 GTSNPN and CDR2 SVGIG (reference sequence). Trimming took 1 base from V and 6 from J, leaving 6 bases between them. Filled out from reference TRBV30 and TRBJ1-1, the complete variable domain reads SQTIHQWPATLVQPVGSPLSLECTVEGTSNPNLYWYRQAAGRGLQLLFYSVGIGQISSEVPQNLSASRPQDRQFILSSKKLLLSDSGFYLCAWSAGAEAFFGQGTRLTVV.

This clone was seen only a few times. The chain couples TRBV29-1 to TRBJ2-3, with D unclear. The CDR3 length is 13 residues. Germline CDR1 SQVTM, CDR2 ANQGSEA. V lost 0 bases to trimming and J lost 4 bases, with 8 bases between them. The CDR3 reads CSVEDPGPDTQYF. The CDR3 bases are TGCAGCGTTGAAGACCCAGGCCCAGATACGCAGTATTTT.

The genes are TRBV30 and TRBJ1-6; 8 bases fit TRBD1. J was trimmed by 8 bases and V by 7 bases; bases with no gene match: 7. The CDR3 has 13 residues. CDR1 and CDR2 (germline): GTSNPN, SVGIG (reference sequence). The CDR3 nucleotides are TGTGCCTTTGGACAGGGAGGAGATTCACCCCTCCACTTT. It is translated as CAFGQGGDSPLHF.

The V gene is TRBV7-9, the J gene TRBJ2-5; 11 bases agree with TRBD2. Looked up from germline, CDR1 is SEHNR and CDR2 is FQNEAQ (reference sequence). The V segment lost 5 bases and the J segment 2 bases; nucleotides outside the gene matches: 7. The CDR3 extends over 16 amino acids. The DNA of the CDR3 is TGTGCCAGCAGCCGCTGGGCTAGCGGGGGGCAAGAGACCCAGTACTTC. This sequence encodes CASSRWASGGQETQYF.

This rearrangement joins TRBV4-3 to TRBJ1-1; tentatively, D is TRBD1 (5 bases). Per the germline V gene, CDR1 is LGHNA and CDR2 is YSLEER. The CDR3 sequence is 15 residues long. V shed 4 bases and J shed 3 bases, with 15 bases lying between them. The CDR3 coding sequence is TGCGCCAGCAGCCCTGATGCGGGGGGGGACACTGAAGCTTTCTTT. Translating gives CASSPDAGGDTEAFF.

The chain links TRBV4-3 to TRBJ2-7, with TRBD1 matching 8 bases. This CDR3 comprises 17 residues. CDR1 and CDR2 from the germline V gene are LGHNA and YSLEER. Germline trimming cut 2 bases from V and 1 base from J; bases unmatched to any gene: 10. The CDR3: CASSQSATRQGSYEQYF. In DNA form, the CDR3 reads TGCGCCAGCAGCCAATCCGCCACGAGACAGGGGTCCTACGAGCAGTACTTC.